This entry features one TCR beta chain sequence. There is no known antigen for this receptor. Per-nucleotide qualities are absent, and no much larger clonotype sits a single base away. This sample was included in a study (dated by TCRdb to 2016 to 2017). The CDR3 has 16 amino acids, counting the end cysteine and phenylalanine. The sequence is cut down to CDR3 DNA, 48 bases in frame from base 1. Looking up the germline V gene yields CDR1 MRHNA and CDR2 SNTAGT. The trim is 6 bases for V and 4 bases for J, with a gap of 19 bases between the germline ends. Library preparation was by RT-PCR. Sequenced on an Illumina MiSeq. The public reads were run again by TCRdb, first through fastp at Q25 and then through MiXCR, and only productive beta chains were kept. Rows with one shared CDR3 protein collapse into an entry with the most common genes and DNA. Present in this sample are approximately 720,000 distinct CDR3 sequences, 12% to 15% of which were seen just once. The ten largest clones take up roughly 3.9% of the sample.

The specimen was memory CD4+ T cells from blood. The chain employs TRBV6-4 and TRBJ2-1; the D gene is perhaps TRBD2, on 6 matching bases. This sequence originates from a female donor in good health, serving as a healthy control. CDR3 protein: CASSESGAGRYNEQFF. The nucleotide sequence is given as TGTGCCAGCAGCGAATCGGGAGCAGGGCGGTACAATGAGCAGTTCTTC.